One TCR beta chain is described in this entry. The antigen is undetermined. CDR1 SGHVS and CDR2 FNYEAQ come from the germline V gene. Losses at the gene ends were 5 bases for V and 4 bases for J; bases not matched to a gene: 2. The CDR3 spans 15 residues. The sample originates from a study of T cell responses to AZD1222 COVID-19 vaccine. Study-level results: Unmutated variant regions are reportedly the target of nearly half of TCRs that are spike-specific. Sampled repertoires all dated from after the peak T cell response.

TCRdb keeps only in-frame clones here, not all; method: immunoSEQ multiplex PCR. The sample consists of roughly 180,000 clones, over 80% of them appearing once. The chain has TRBV7-6 and TRBJ2-3; TRBD2 agrees at 14 bases. The source material was peripheral blood, sampled 28 days after the second dose of the MenACWY control vaccine. This TCR came from an adult who received the MenACWY meningococcal vaccine as a control. CDR3 nucleotide sequence: TGTGCCAGCAGCATGGGACTAGCGGGGGCAGATACGCAGTATTTT. Protein sequence: CASSMGLAGADTQYF.